This TCR beta chain was identified in a study of CD8+ T cells in alopecia areata. Sequencing templates came from extracted RNA that was reverse transcribed into cDNA. Repertoires were generated with immunoSEQ multiplex PCR, while TCRdb's copy carries only in-frame clones and drops some. In the table there are roughly 130,000 clones, 58% of which are singletons. Specimen: CD4+ T cells sorted from blood, collected at week 0. The clonotype was recovered from a human donor with alopecia areata.

In DNA form, the CDR3 reads TGTGCCAGTCGGGGACAGGGCTACGAGCAGTACTTC. Translating it yields CASRGQGYEQYF. The V and J genes are TRBV2 and TRBJ2-7, with 9 bases lining up with TRBD1. The CDR3 length is 12 residues. Per germline, CDR1 SNHLY and CDR2 FYNNEI. Trimming at V came to 9 bases and at J to 3 bases, leaving 3 bases not matched to a gene.